Below, 2 T cell receptor beta chains from the same sample are listed, as sequenced in a study of blood T cell repertoires in COVID-19. TCRdb's copy holds only in-frame clones and misses some; the assay was immunoSEQ multiplex PCR. The data show roughly 230,000 clones, with about 88% seen just once and over 1.5% held by the top ten. The sample taken for sequencing was peripheral blood. Every receptor here comes from a man in his 70s with acute or convalescent COVID-19.

The rearrangement uses TRBV30 and TRBJ2-7; possible D gene TRBD2, 6 bases. In germline, CDR1 is GTSNPN, CDR2 SVGIG (reference sequence). The CDR3 sequence is 14 residues long. V lost 3 bases to trimming and J lost 3 bases, with 15 bases between them. CDR3 sequence (DNA): TGTGCCTGGAGCGCCTCGGGACTTGTCTACGAGCAGTACTTC. Its protein product is CAWSASGLVYEQYF.

The chain couples TRBV6-5 to TRBJ2-1; D gene unclear. Trimming removed 10 bases from V and 0 bases from J, with 10 bases in between. The CDR3 extends over 13 amino acids. Germline assignment: CDR1 MNHEY and CDR2 SVGAGI. The chain's CDR3 is CAILLNSYNEQFF. The DNA of the CDR3 is TGTGCCATACTCCTTAACTCCTACAATGAGCAGTTCTTC.